One and the same sample provided the 22 T cell receptor beta chains below, sequenced in a study of graft-versus-host responses after intestinal transplantation. Repertoires were generated with immunoSEQ multiplex PCR, while TCRdb's copy carries only in-frame clones and drops some. This table holds tens of thousands of clones, about 90% found once. These TCRs are of unknown antigen specificity. Here the sequenced sample was unstimulated CD8+ T cells sorted from spleen or lymph node cells, taken before intestinal transplant. The source is a human donor who received an intestinal transplant.

This chain links TRBV5-4 with TRBJ2-7, with D perhaps matching TRBD1 (6 bases). Germline V lookup: CDR1 SGHNT, CDR2 YYREEE (reference sequence). With 4 bases removed from V and 1 base from J, the gap between germline ends came to 18 bases. The CDR3 is 16 amino acids. For the CDR3, the DNA is TGTGCCAGCAGCACTACGCCCGGGACATCGTCCTACGAGCAGTACTTC. As protein: CASSTTPGTSSYEQYF.

The chain has TRBV2 and TRBJ2-1, with a weak D call TRBD2 (6 bases). There are 14 residues in the CDR3. The germline V gene encodes CDR1 SNHLY and CDR2 FYNNEI. V gave up 1 base and J gave up 6 bases, with 10 bases separating them. CDR3: CASSEGRGLNEQFF. CDR3 nucleotide sequence: TGTGCCAGCAGTGAAGGCCGGGGACTCAATGAGCAGTTCTTC.

The chain couples TRBV13 to TRBJ1-1; D is perhaps TRBD1 (5 bases). The germline V and J ends were trimmed by 4 bases and 0 bases, with 9 bases remaining between them. Germline V lookup: CDR1 PRHDT, CDR2 FYEKMQ (reference sequence). The CDR3 consists of 14 residues. The chain's CDR3 is CASSSTGMNTEAFF. CDR3 in DNA: TGTGCCAGCAGCTCCACAGGTATGAACACTGAAGCTTTCTTT.

This clone was recorded once. The V call is TRBV9, the J call TRBJ2-2; 11 nucleotides agree with TRBD2. Germline V gene sequence: CDR1 SGDLS, CDR2 YYNGEE. The ends lost 0 bases at V and 9 bases at J; junction bases unmatched: 7. The CDR3 runs 16 residues. Here the CDR3 DNA reads TGTGCCAGCAGCGTAGGGTTTAGCGGGGGGGCCCGGGAGCTGTTTTTT. Protein product: CASSVGFSGGARELFF.

The chain combines TRBV14 with TRBJ2-3; 11 bases agree with TRBD2. J lost 4 bases, V lost 0 bases, and 3 bases had no gene match. CDR1 and CDR2 (germline): SGHDN, FVKESK. CDR3 length: 16 residues. The CDR3 loop reads CASSQDLLAGADTQYF. CDR3 DNA sequence: TGTGCCAGCAGCCAAGATCTACTAGCGGGGGCAGATACGCAGTATTTT. The full variable domain, with the rest looked up from reference TRBV14 and TRBJ2-3, is EAGVTQFPSHSVIEKGQTVTLRCDPISGHDNLYWYRRVMGKEIKFLLHFVKESKQDESGMPNNRFLAERTGGTYSTLKVQPAELEDSGVYFCASSQDLLAGADTQYFGPGTRLTVL.

In nucleotides, the CDR3 is TGTGCCAGCAGTGATGGAGGCACTGAAGCTTTCTTT. It specifies CASSDGGTEAFF. The chain recombines TRBV6-1 with TRBJ1-1; D not resolved. Per germline, CDR1 MNHNS and CDR2 SASEGT. The CDR3 is made up of 12 amino acids. V lost 3 bases and J lost 4, with 6 bases in between.

This clone was recorded only once. V usage is TRBV6-1 and J usage is TRBJ1-2, with TRBD1 identical over 8 bases. The CDR3 has 15 amino acids. Germline CDR1 MNHNS, CDR2 SASEGT. Trimming at V came to 0 bases and at J to 4 bases, leaving 4 bases not matched to a gene. CDR3 loop: CASSEARQGSYGYTF. CDR3 nucleotide sequence: TGTGCCAGCAGTGAAGCCCGACAGGGGAGCTATGGCTACACCTTC.

The chain joins TRBV7-3 to TRBJ1-2, with 8 bases matching TRBD1. The CDR3 is 13 amino acids. Germline V gives CDR1 SGHTA, CDR2 FQGTGA. Trimming took 5 bases from V and 3 from J; bases not matched to a gene: 2. The CDR3 region is CASSQGQDYGYTF. Here the CDR3 DNA reads TGTGCCAGCAGCCAGGGACAGGACTATGGCTACACCTTC. The entire variable domain, with the rest obtained from reference TRBV7-3 and TRBJ1-2, is as follows: GAGVSQTPSNKVTEKGKYVELRCDPISGHTALYWYRQSLGQGPEFLIYFQGTGAADDSGLPNDRFFAVRPEGSVSTLKIQRTERGDSAVYLCASSQGQDYGYTFGSGTRLTVV.

V and J are TRBV27 and TRBJ1-6, with a tentative D call TRBD1 (5 bases). Trimming cost V 3 bases and J 6 bases, with 9 bases left between them. The CDR3 is 14 amino acids. CDR1 is MNHEY, CDR2 SMNVEV, per germline (reference sequence). The chain's CDR3 is CASSFAGPNSPLHF. In DNA, the CDR3 is TGTGCCAGCAGTTTTGCGGGGCCTAATTCACCCCTCCACTTT.

V gene TRBV14 combines with J gene TRBJ1-6; TRBD1 matches 9 bases. The CDR3 covers 16 residues. The J segment lost 5 bases and the V segment lost 4 bases, leaving 6 bases of the junction unmatched. Germline V lookup: CDR1 SGHDN, CDR2 FVKESK. CDR3 sequence (DNA): TGTGCCAGCAGCCCCCGGACAGGGGAGGATAATTCACCCCTCCACTTT. It is translated as CASSPRTGEDNSPLHF.

This clone has more than one count but fewer than ten. The rearrangement joins TRBV7-9 to TRBJ2-1, with D uncertain. The CDR3 totals 12 residues. The V end was cut by 4 bases, the J end by 5 bases, with 6 bases between. CDR1 is SEHNR and CDR2 is FQNEAQ in the germline V gene (reference sequence). The CDR3 DNA reads as TGTGCCAGCAGCTCCAACAACAATGAGCAGTTCTTC. Its translation: CASSSNNNEQFF.

Only one count was recorded for this clone. The rearrangement uses TRBV2 and TRBJ1-2; weak D call: TRBD1 (6 bases). The CDR3 loop spans 16 amino acids. Germline-derived CDR1 and CDR2 are SNHLY and FYNNEI. Trimming left V 8 bases short and J 4 bases short, with 23 bases between. The CDR3 here is CASSVFTDSPSYGYTF. CDR3 nucleotides: TGTGCCAGCTCGGTCTTCACGGACAGCCCCTCCTATGGCTACACCTTC.

This chain joins TRBV2 and TRBJ2-7; 7 bases are a match to TRBD1. V was clipped by 10 bases and J by 0 bases; unmatched bases: 3. This CDR3 spans 12 amino acids. Looked up from germline, CDR1 is SNHLY and CDR2 is FYNNEI. CDR3 DNA sequence: TGTGCCACCAGACAGGGCTCCTACGAGCAGTACTTC. Its translation is CATRQGSYEQYF.

The chain joins TRBV5-6 to TRBJ1-1, with unresolved D. This CDR3 has 14 amino acids. Deletions cut 1 base from V and 4 bases from J, with 11 bases between. In germline, CDR1 is SGHDT, CDR2 YYEEEE. This chain's CDR3 is CASSLRYGGTEAFF. The CDR3 coding sequence is TGTGCCAGCAGCTTGCGCTACGGAGGCACTGAAGCTTTCTTT.

The chain combines TRBV6-5 with TRBJ2-3, with D possibly being TRBD1 (5 bases). The CDR3 consists of 15 residues. Germline values: CDR1 MNHEY, CDR2 SVGAGI. V was cut by 2 bases and J by 1 base, with 10 bases left in between. The CDR3 region has the DNA TGTGCCAGCAGTTACACAAGGGGTGGCACAGATACGCAGTATTTT. This translates into CASSYTRGGTDTQYF.

The rearrangement links TRBV7-3 to TRBJ2-5; 8 bases map to TRBD2. The V gene's germline CDR1 is SGHTA and CDR2 FQGTGA. The V segment lost 5 bases and the J segment 5 bases; nucleotides outside the gene matches: 10. CDR3 length: 15 residues. CDR3 in amino acids: CASSPSGGQPETQYF. For the CDR3, the DNA is TGTGCCAGCAGCCCAAGCGGGGGCCAGCCCGAGACCCAGTACTTC.

CDR3 sequence (DNA): TGTGCCAGCAGTCCTCAGGGGGCCCACGAGCAGTACTTC. This gives the protein CASSPQGAHEQYF. The genes are TRBV2 and TRBJ2-7; TRBD1 aligns across 8 bases. This CDR3 comprises 13 residues. Per germline, CDR1 SNHLY and CDR2 FYNNEI. J lost 5 bases, V lost 5 bases, and 5 bases had no gene match.

This chain links TRBV5-1 with TRBJ1-1, with 9 bases fitting TRBD1. The germline V gene encodes CDR1 SGHRS and CDR2 YFSETQ. The CDR3 is made up of 16 amino acids. V trimming: 4 bases; J trimming: 8 bases; junction bases outside the gene matches: 15. As DNA, the CDR3 is TGCGCCAGCAGCAGGTTACAGGGGGCGCGGGGTGGGGAAGCTTTCTTT. This gives the protein CASSRLQGARGGEAFF. Full variable domain (remainder filled in from reference TRBV5-1 and TRBJ1-1): KAGVTQTPRYLIKTRGQQVTLSCSPISGHRSVSWYQQTPGQGLQFLFEYFSETQRNKGNFPGRFSGRQFSNSRSEMNVSTLELGDSALYLCASSRLQGARGGEAFFGQGTRLTVV.

The chain joins TRBV9 to TRBJ2-2, with 8 bases matching TRBD2. There are 16 residues in the CDR3. V dropped 4 bases and J dropped 5; count of bases not matched to a gene: 10. Germline V gene sequence: CDR1 SGDLS, CDR2 YYNGEE. CDR3 protein: CASSRRGGADTGELFF. DNA for the CDR3: TGTGCCAGCAGCCGACGGGGGGGCGCAGATACCGGGGAGCTGTTTTTT.

The V gene is TRBV2, the J gene TRBJ2-7; 11 nucleotides align to TRBD2. Germline V gene sequence: CDR1 SNHLY, CDR2 FYNNEI. The CDR3 consists of 14 residues. With V trimmed by 6 bases and J by 4 bases, 5 bases remained unmatched. The CDR3 DNA reads as TGTGCCAGCAGGGGAGCTAGCGGGGGGTACGAGCAGTACTTC. Its protein is CASRGASGGYEQYF.

The CDR3 is CASSPDGADTQYF. Written as DNA, the CDR3 is TGCGCCAGCAGCCCGGACGGGGCAGATACGCAGTATTTT. This sequence joins TRBV5-1 and TRBJ2-3, with D possibly matching TRBD2 (5 bases). The V and J ends lost 4 bases and 4 bases respectively, with 10 bases between them. CDR3 length equals 13 residues. Germline V gene lookup returns CDR1 SGHRS and CDR2 YFSETQ.

This clone was counted once. V is TRBV29-1 and J is TRBJ1-2, with 8 bases lining up with TRBD1. This CDR3 is built from 11 residues. Trimming took 5 bases from V and 8 from J; bases not matched to a gene: 4. CDR1 is SQVTM and CDR2 is ANQGSEA in the germline V gene. The DNA for the CDR3 is TGCAGCGTTCCGGACAGGGTGGGCTACACCTTC. This sequence encodes CSVPDRVGYTF. The full variable domain, with the rest looked up from reference TRBV29-1 and TRBJ1-2, is SAVISQKPSRDICQRGTSLTIQCQVDSQVTMMFWYRQQPGQSLTLIATANQGSEATYESGFVIDKFPISRPNLTFSTLTVSNMSPEDSSIYLCSVPDRVGYTFGSGTRLTVV.